This T cell receptor (beta chain) emerged from a study of blood T cell repertoires in COVID-19 (dated by TCRdb to 2018 to 2021). Regarding the study in general: Collaborator samples came from the United States, Italy and Spain and covered acute and convalescent phases of COVID-19. Subjects who had been exposed to COVID-19, were actively infected with it, or had recovered from it provided the deeply sampled blood TCRbeta repertoires that made up the dataset. Samples came from the ongoing ImmuneRACE study (first 160 participants) plus 1,254 subjects from 6 global collaborators. Where HLA class I and class II types were available, the types were taken from metadata supplied by the sample provider, not from assay-based typing. The repertoires were released in a freely available public database intended as a resource for research on the immune response to SARS-CoV-2. The prospective study material was composed of cDNA or gDNA derived from T cells, B-cell-depleted T cells, or PBMCs. Nearly every sample came with metadata listing a de-identified subject ID, COVID-19 status, age in years and sex.

The investigation overall reported the following: The quantity of clinical and demographic metadata differed by source and by participant and was supplied without curation.

Taken from cysteine to phenylalanine, the CDR3 has 17 residues. Just the 51-base CDR3 DNA is kept, in frame starting at base 1. V lost 1 base and J lost 2 bases; the stretch between them is 18 bases long. As encoded in the germline V gene, CDR1 is SGHAT while CDR2 is FQNNGV. The immunoSEQ Assay, a bias-controlled multiplex PCR, was used to amplify TCRbeta CDR3 regions from genomic DNA. The source study handled its data this way. Within the assay, amplification of reference gene primers was used to estimate how many nucleated cells each sample contained. Sequence reads were collapsed and filtered to measure the absolute abundance of every unique TCRbeta CDR3 rearrangement. For each sample, productive Simpson clonality was calculated by taking the square root of Simpson's diversity index across productive rearrangements. TCRdb holds this immuneACCESS table with in-frame rearrangements only. Some clones are missing; in checked studies, unresolved V genes explain under half, and the rest has no known cause. From that table come the V and J calls and clone size; the DNA was used to work out D and trimming. Recorded for this sample are approximately 170,000 clones; around 90% of them occurred a single time. The top ten clonotypes cover approximately 9% of the sample.

Participants in the prospective study were aged about 18 to 89 years, lived in about two dozen United States geographic areas, and enrolled through a virtual design. In the prospective study, cohorts were assigned on the basis of participant-reported clinical history obtained from a screening survey and a study questionnaire. For ImmuneRACE Cohort 3, a participant was defined as recovered based on two consecutive negative NP/OP PCR tests, clearance by a healthcare professional, or resolution of symptoms. In the prospective study, mobile phlebotomists collected whole blood, serum and a nasopharyngeal or oropharyngeal swab from each participant. Participants in the prospective study had the option to provide additional blood draws and questionnaires over a roughly 2-month period. Blood samples from the prospective study were shipped frozen or at room temperature prior to DNA extraction. To note about this clone: Its antigen is currently not known. Per-base qualities were not stored, and no clone one base away is much larger.

This TCR was recovered from a woman aged 18-29 years who had recovered from COVID-19. Sequences were obtained from PBMCs or T cells enriched from blood (not recorded which). The rearranged chain carries TRBV11-2 and TRBJ2-7; a weak D assignment points to TRBD2 (5 bases agree). The DNA sequence is given as TGTGCCAGCAGCTTAGCGGCGGGCGGAACTTTGACCTACGAGCAGTACTTC. Translation gives CASSLAAGGTLTYEQYF.